Detailed here is one T cell receptor (beta chain). It lacks a known antigen. No clone much larger than this one lies a single base away; base qualities are absent. This sample was taken from a study of identical twins (dated by TCRdb to the mid-2010s). The study in broad terms: To test whether fetal clonotypes persist, the study used deep sequencing on TCR alpha and beta repertoires from monozygotic twins, unrelated adults of various ages, and cord blood. To rule out contamination, the twin experiments were replicated at different times with different library preparation protocols. What the work shows at the level of the full study, not this receptor alone: Fewer insertions were carried by abundant cord blood beta clonotypes; a weaker similar trend was observed in young adult naive repertoires, while no such trend was observed in memory repertoires. Invariant T cells such as MAIT and iNKT could partly confound zero-insertion analyses, although diverse VJ usage argued against such confounding for most clonotypes. Because the same donors could not be followed over many years, conclusions were based on cross-sectional statistical analysis. Out-of-frame TCR alpha sequences shared between twins showed an excess of low generation-probability sequences compared with coincidental sharing between unrelated individuals. Recombination models systematically underestimated out-of-frame TCR alpha sharing in monozygotic twins but agreed with sharing between unrelated individuals. Excess twin sharing in beta out-of-frame sequences was weaker because fewer shared sequences lowered the signal-to-noise ratio.

Every donor in the study was a healthy Caucasian. The twin cohort comprised three pairs of female monozygotic twins, all aged about 18 to 30 years. The RNA used for TCR libraries was isolated from peripheral blood mononuclear cells. The library relied on 5' RACE. The instrument was an Illumina HiSeq 2000. Template switching introduced a universal primer binding site; the final cDNA contained a unique molecular identifier, enabling accurate counting of TCR cDNA molecules. Specific primers in the conserved constant-segment region were used to synthesize first-strand cDNA for TCR alpha and beta chains. To control for contamination, every cDNA library was double barcoded, receiving both a SMART-Mk sample barcode and Illumina barcodes. TruSeq adapter sequences along with Illumina sample barcodes were introduced in two successive PCR steps. The TCR alpha and beta cDNA libraries were sequenced on the Illumina HiSeq platform using custom primers. Per the source publication's procedure: MiGEC was used to process raw reads and extract unique molecular identifiers, and MiXCR was used to find CDR3 positions. Recombination models were inferred per individual with the repgenHMM and IGoR tools using an EM algorithm. The analysis of shared clonotypes was done with the tcR package in R, with sharing normalized by the product of cloneset sizes. To study raw recombination without the effects of thymic and clonal selection, out-of-frame nonproductive sequences were analyzed. Using fastp trimming at Q25 and MiXCR clonotype assembly, TCRdb reanalyzed the public sequencing data and kept in-frame beta chains. Every entry covers one CDR3 protein and lists the most common genes and DNA from its rows. The V and J calls come from TCRdb's annotation, not from the publication. The sample table lists 600,000 to 800,000 distinct CDR3 sequences, 21% of them with a count of one. The ten largest clones take up 4% to 4.5% of the sample.

Compared with germline, V lacks 6 bases and J lacks 6 bases; bases without a gene match: 9. The germline V gene (reference sequence) supplies CDR1 MNHEY and CDR2 SMNVEV. Measured from the cysteine to the phenylalanine, the CDR3 is 14 residues long. CDR3 DNA only is kept here, 42 bases in frame from base 1. The sample also formed part of further work on T cells expressing NK-cell markers. From that second study: Three sorted T-cell subsets (CD3+CD56+NKG2C+, CD3+CD56+NKG2C- and CD3+CD56-NKG2C+) from several donors had their TCR beta-chain repertoires profiled. Among the eight sequenced donors, only one was HCMV-seronegative, while the other seven were HCMV-seropositive. To restrict sorting to alphabetaTCR-expressing T cells, an anti-gammadeltaTCR antibody was added in several experiments. In several donors, the dominant CD3+CD56+NKG2C+ clonotypes were found to rank among the top 10 CD8+ clonotypes and to make up about 1.0-7.0% of CD8+ T cells. Those dominant clonotypes were again the most abundant among CD3+CD56-NKG2C+ cells in a few donors, at roughly 25-65%. Whether the expanded NKG2C-expressing T cell clones were specific for HCMV antigens was left unclear. All eight donors whose samples were sequenced were randomly selected healthy volunteers, three of them men and five women. HCMV serostatus was determined by detecting HCMV-specific IgG in serum with a commercial ELISA kit. For about 6 donors, unsorted PBMC were also used to sequence bulk peripheral blood T-cell repertoires. MIGEC handled demultiplexing of the reads and grouping by UMI, while MiTCR was used to assemble and quantify clonotypes. To exclude erroneous sequences, any TCR cDNA sequence not supported by at least two reads was discarded. Downstream repertoire analysis used the tcR package, and clonotypes were matched across fractions by CDR3 nucleotide sequence plus V segment. Antigen specificity was annotated against VDJdb with VDJmatch, allowing one amino acid substitution in CDR3.

The sequence derives from a young woman in good health. This receptor chain uses TRBV27 and TRBJ2-7, and TRBD1 aligns with 9 junction nucleotides. The specimen was PBMCs. The CDR3 region: CASSPGTGRFEQYF. The bases read TGTGCCAGCAGCCCCGGGACAGGGAGATTCGAGCAGTACTTC.